The clone carrying this T cell receptor (beta chain) was seen more than once but under ten times. The data are from a study of identical twins. Each CDR3 protein is one row after TCRdb ran MiXCR on the 5' RACE reads. The sample yields approximately 620,000 distinct CDR3 sequences, over 8.5% seen once. This sample also belongs to another study, concerning yellow fever vaccine responses in identical twins.

The sample was PBMCs. The receptor was isolated from a woman under 30 in good health.

The CDR3 DNA reads as TGCGCCAGCAGCACCGGACAGGGCGAGCAGTACTTC. Amino acids: CASSTGQGEQYF. The gene calls are TRBV5-1 and TRBJ2-7; 8 nucleotides match TRBD1. The length of the CDR3 is 12 residues. Losses at the gene ends were 4 bases for V and 6 bases for J; bases not matched to a gene: 3. Germline lookup yields CDR1 SGHRS and CDR2 YFSETQ.